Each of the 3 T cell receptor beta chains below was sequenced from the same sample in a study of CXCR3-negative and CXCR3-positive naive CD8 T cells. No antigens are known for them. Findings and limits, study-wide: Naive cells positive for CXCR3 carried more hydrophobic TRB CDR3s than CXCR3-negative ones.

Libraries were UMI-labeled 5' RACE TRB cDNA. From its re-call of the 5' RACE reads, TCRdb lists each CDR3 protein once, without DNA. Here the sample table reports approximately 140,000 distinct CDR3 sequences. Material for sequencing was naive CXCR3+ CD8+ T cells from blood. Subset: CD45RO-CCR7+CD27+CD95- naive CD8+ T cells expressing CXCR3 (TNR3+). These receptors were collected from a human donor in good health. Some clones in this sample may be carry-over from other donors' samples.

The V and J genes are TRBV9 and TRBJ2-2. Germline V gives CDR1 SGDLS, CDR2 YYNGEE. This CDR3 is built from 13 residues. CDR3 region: CASQRSNTGELFF.

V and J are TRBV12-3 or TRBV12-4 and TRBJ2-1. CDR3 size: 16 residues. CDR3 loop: CASSLAHTVSYNEQFF.

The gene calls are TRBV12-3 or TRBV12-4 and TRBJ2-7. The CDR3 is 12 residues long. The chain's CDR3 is CASREEAYEQYF.